This passage covers 22 T cell receptor beta chains from one sample sequenced in a study of identical twins. From the 5' RACE reads, TCRdb called clonotypes with MiXCR, one entry per CDR3 protein. The profile shows fewer than 550,000 distinct CDR3 sequences, 14% of them singletons. A further study also used this sample, focusing on yellow fever vaccine responses in identical twins.

Source material: CD4+ T cells sorted from blood. These receptors were collected from a woman aged 18-29 years in good health.

In its sample, this clonotype was seen a few times. The genes are TRBV6-1 and TRBJ2-3, with TRBD2 matching over 8 bases. Germline V gene data show CDR1 as MNHNS and CDR2 as SASEGT. Trimming took 5 bases from V and 12 from J; bases not matched to a gene: 13. This CDR3 comprises 14 residues. The CDR3 here is CASSREGGGRLQYF. CDR3 in DNA: TGTGCCAGCAGTCGGGAGGGGGGCGGGAGACTACAGTATTTT.

This clonotype has only a few counts. This chain connects TRBV6-4 to TRBJ2-2; 8 positions agree with TRBD1. Per germline, CDR1 MRHNA and CDR2 SNTAGT. This CDR3 comprises 14 residues. V was clipped by 4 bases and J by 4 bases; unmatched bases: 2. The CDR3 region is CASSGTGGTGELFF. CDR3 nucleotide sequence: TGTGCCAGCAGTGGTACAGGGGGCACCGGGGAGCTGTTTTTT.

This sequence joins TRBV2 and TRBJ2-1; D is possibly TRBD2 (6 bases). CDR1 is SNHLY and CDR2 is FYNNEI in the germline V gene. The CDR3 runs 14 residues. Trimming removed 4 bases from V and 6 bases from J, with 13 bases in between. The CDR3 sequence: CASSGAPAGNEQFF. CDR3 in DNA: TGTGCCAGCAGTGGGGCTCCAGCGGGCAATGAGCAGTTCTTC.

This clonotype appeared a few times. The chain links TRBV24-1 to TRBJ1-5; a possible D gene is TRBD1 (5 bases). V shed 4 bases and J shed 0 bases, with 9 bases lying between them. The CDR3 runs 15 residues. Germline values: CDR1 KGHDR, CDR2 SFDVKD. The CDR3 reads CATSEGTDSNQPQHF. CDR3 bases: TGTGCCACCAGTGAGGGGACGGATAGCAATCAGCCCCAGCATTTT.

About this clonotype itself: The junction differs from germline at one of its ends, possibly a read error. V usage is TRBV12-3 or TRBV12-4 and J usage is TRBJ2-7, with 9 nucleotides matching TRBD2. This CDR3 contains 14 residues. The CDR3 region is CASSSSGRTWEQHF. Here the CDR3 DNA reads TGTGCCAGCAGTTCGAGCGGGAGGACTTGGGAGCAGCACTTC.

This clonotype was recorded a few times. This rearrangement joins TRBV28 to TRBJ2-5; D remains unclear. This CDR3 has 11 residues. CDR1 and CDR2 (germline): MDHEN, SYDVKM. Trimming cost V 4 bases and J 3 bases, with 3 bases left between them. This CDR3 reads CASSSEETQYF. CDR3 nucleotide sequence: TGTGCCAGCAGTTCAGAAGAGACCCAGTACTTC. Supplemented by reference TRBV28 and TRBJ2-5, the full variable domain reads DVKVTQSSRYLVKRTGEKVFLECVQDMDHENMFWYRQDPGLGLRLIYFSYDVKMKEKGDIPEGYSVSREKKERFSLILESASTNQTSMYLCASSSEETQYFGPGTRLLVL.

CDR3 nucleotides: TGTGCCAGCAGCTTAGCACAGGGCGACTATGGCTACACCTTC. Translation gives CASSLAQGDYGYTF. The V and J genes are TRBV7-2 and TRBJ1-2, with D perhaps matching TRBD1 (6 bases). The germline CDR1 and CDR2 sequences are SGHTA and FQGNSA. Trimming pared 0 bases from V and 3 bases from J, leaving 8 bases between. This CDR3 region has 14 residues.

This clonotype appeared many times. This chain joins TRBV20-1 and TRBJ2-5; weak D call: TRBD2 (5 bases). This CDR3 contains 11 residues. V lost 3 bases and J 3 bases, leaving 5 bases between the germline ends. Germline V gene lookup returns CDR1 DFQATT and CDR2 SNEGSKA (reference sequence). The CDR3 nucleotides are TGCAGTGCTAGCGGGGAAGAGACCCAGTACTTC. This encodes CSASGEETQYF.

This chain uses TRBV20-1 with TRBJ1-5, with D perhaps TRBD1 (5 bases). The V end was cut by 3 bases, the J end by 5 bases, with 17 bases between. This CDR3 has 15 residues. The germline V gene has CDR1 DFQATT and CDR2 SNEGSKA (reference sequence). For the CDR3, the DNA is TGCAGTGCTAGTAAGACAGTACCCGGAGATCAGCCCCAGCATTTT. It codes for CSASKTVPGDQPQHF.

This clonotype was observed a handful of times. The chain couples TRBV14 to TRBJ2-3; 11 nucleotides match TRBD2. Trimming took 3 bases from V and 3 from J; bases not matched to a gene: 2. Germline assignment: CDR1 SGHDN and CDR2 FVKESK. This CDR3 comprises 15 residues. The CDR3 sequence: CASSHRLAGTDTQYF. The CDR3 DNA sequence: TGTGCCAGCAGCCACCGACTAGCGGGGACAGATACGCAGTATTTT.

This clonotype has just a few counts. One junction end disagrees with the germline gene, perhaps due to a read error. CDR3: CASSTEGTSPLF. DNA of the CDR3: TGTGCCAGCAGCACGGAGGGGACAAGCCCGCTCTTT. V usage is TRBV3-1 and J usage is TRBJ1-1; tentatively, D is TRBD1 (6 bases). This CDR3 comprises 12 residues. In germline, CDR1 is LGHDT, CDR2 YNNKEL (reference sequence). Filled out from reference TRBV3-1 and TRBJ1-1, the complete variable domain reads DTAVSQTPKYLVTQMGNDKSIKCEQNLGHDTMYWYKQDSKKFLKIMFSYNNKELIINETVPNRFSPKSPDKAHLNLHINSLELGDSAVYFCASSTEGTSPLFGQGTRLTVV.

The chain links TRBV6-5 to TRBJ2-5; D is undetermined. This CDR3 has 14 residues. The germline V gene has CDR1 MNHEY and CDR2 SVGAGI. Trimming removed 0 bases at V and 5 bases at J, with 10 bases between. The CDR3, as DNA: TGTGCCAGCAGTTACTCGGGTGGTGGGGAGACCCAGTACTTC. Translation gives CASSYSGGGETQYF.

This clonotype has a count of ten or more. This chain uses TRBV4-2 with TRBJ2-7, with D perhaps matching TRBD1 (6 bases). This CDR3 region has 15 residues. CDR1 is LGHNA and CDR2 is YNFKEQ in the germline V gene. V lost 3 bases to trimming and J lost 2 bases, with 14 bases between them. The CDR3: CASSQAGTNTYEQYF. In DNA, the CDR3 is TGTGCCAGCAGCCAGGCCGGGACAAATACCTACGAGCAGTACTTC.

This chain connects TRBV5-1 to TRBJ2-1; D is unresolved. This CDR3 comprises 17 residues. In germline, CDR1 is SGHRS, CDR2 YFSETQ. Deletions cut 0 bases from V and 0 bases from J, with 13 bases between. The CDR3, as DNA: TGCGCCAGCAGCTTGGTCGAAGTCTTCAGCTCCTACAATGAGCAGTTCTTC. This sequence encodes CASSLVEVFSSYNEQFF.

This clonotype has only a few counts. The chain recombines TRBV20-1 with TRBJ2-7; TRBD2 matches at 10 bases. CDR1 is DFQATT and CDR2 is SNEGSKA in the germline V gene (reference sequence). V was clipped by 2 bases and J by 0 bases; unmatched bases: 7. This CDR3 has 16 amino acids. CDR3: CSARLGTSANSYEQYF. CDR3 coding DNA: TGCAGTGCTAGATTGGGGACTAGCGCAAACTCCTACGAGCAGTACTTC.

This clonotype has just a few counts. The chain is built from TRBV20-1 and TRBJ2-7, with D perhaps matching TRBD1 (5 bases). Trimming took 3 bases from V and 5 from J, leaving 11 bases between them. CDR1 and CDR2 from the germline V gene are DFQATT and SNEGSKA (reference sequence). CDR3 length: 12 residues. The CDR3 nucleotides are TGCAGTGCTAGTCAGGGTCTCCACGAGCAGTACTTC. Amino acids: CSASQGLHEQYF.

The V gene is TRBV4-2, the J gene TRBJ2-2, with 10 bases aligning to TRBD2. CDR3 size: 18 residues. V lost 1 base, J lost 0 bases, and 5 bases stayed unmatched. The germline V gene encodes CDR1 LGHNA and CDR2 YNFKEQ. The CDR3 DNA reads TGTGCCAGCAGCCAAGTTACTAGCGGGGCGGCGAACACCGGGGAGCTGTTTTTT. Residues: CASSQVTSGAANTGELFF.

The J gene is TRBJ1-1, the V gene TRBV2; weak D call: TRBD1 (6 bases). V lost 6 bases and J lost 11, with 13 bases in between. In germline, CDR1 is SNHLY, CDR2 FYNNEI. The CDR3 has 11 residues. The CDR3 is CASSETGWAFF. In DNA, the CDR3 is TGTGCCAGCAGCGAAACAGGGTGGGCTTTCTTT.

The genes are TRBV29-1 and TRBJ2-3; TRBD2 might be the D (6 bases). The V end was cut by 2 bases, the J end by 0 bases, with 12 bases between. The CDR3 totals 15 residues. The germline CDR1 and CDR2 sequences are SQVTM and ANQGSEA. Written as DNA, the CDR3 is TGCAGCGTTGAATCCACCGGGACTAGCACAGATACGCAGTATTTT. It yields the protein CSVESTGTSTDTQYF.

The chain combines TRBV20-1 with TRBJ2-7, with 11 bases matching TRBD2. This CDR3 is built from 15 residues. V shed 1 base, J shed 7 bases, and the junction held 9 bases outside the gene matches. Germline lookup yields CDR1 DFQATT and CDR2 SNEGSKA (reference sequence). In nucleotides, the CDR3 is TGCAGTGCTAGAGCCGGTAGCGGGGGGGTTTGGGAGCAGTACTTC. It encodes CSARAGSGGVWEQYF.

The chain uses TRBV6-5 and TRBJ1-5, with 8 nucleotides matching TRBD1. J gave up 4 bases and V 0 bases, and 8 bases lay outside the gene matches. The CDR3 covers 17 residues. Germline V gene sequence: CDR1 MNHEY, CDR2 SVGAGI. DNA for the CDR3: TGTGCCAGCAGTTACTCGTCGTCAGGGGGCCCGAATCAGCCCCAGCATTTT. The encoded protein is CASSYSSSGGPNQPQHF.

The CDR3 here is CASSLEPTGENTGELFF. The CDR3 region has the DNA TGCGCCAGCAGCTTGGAACCGACAGGGGAGAACACCGGGGAGCTGTTTTTT. V gene TRBV5-1 combines with J gene TRBJ2-2; 8 bases are shared with TRBD1. Trimming took 0 bases from V and 1 from J; bases not matched to a gene: 5. Germline V CDR1 and CDR2: SGHRS, YFSETQ. The CDR3 totals 17 residues.